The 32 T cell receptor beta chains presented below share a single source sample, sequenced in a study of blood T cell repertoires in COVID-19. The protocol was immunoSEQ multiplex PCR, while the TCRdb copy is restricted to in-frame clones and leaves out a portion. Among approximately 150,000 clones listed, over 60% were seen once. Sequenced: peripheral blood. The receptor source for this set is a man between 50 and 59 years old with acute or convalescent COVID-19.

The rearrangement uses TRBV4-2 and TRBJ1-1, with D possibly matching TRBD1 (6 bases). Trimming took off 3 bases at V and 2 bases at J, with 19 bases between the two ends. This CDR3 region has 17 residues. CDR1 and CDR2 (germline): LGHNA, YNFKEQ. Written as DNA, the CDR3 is TGTGCCAGCAGCCACATTTCCCTCGGACAGTTAAACACTGAAGCTTTCTTT. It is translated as CASSHISLGQLNTEAFF.

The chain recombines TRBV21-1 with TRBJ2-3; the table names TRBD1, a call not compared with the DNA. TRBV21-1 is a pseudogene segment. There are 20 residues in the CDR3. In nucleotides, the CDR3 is TGTGCCAGCAGCATTGTCATGTTGTACCGGGACAGGGGGAAAACAGATACGCAGTATTTT. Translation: CASSIVMLYRDRGKTDTQYF.

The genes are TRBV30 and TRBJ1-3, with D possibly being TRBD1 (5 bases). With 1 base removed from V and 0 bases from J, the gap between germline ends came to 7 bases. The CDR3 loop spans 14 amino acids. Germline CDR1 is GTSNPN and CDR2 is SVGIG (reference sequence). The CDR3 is CAWSATGSGNTIYF. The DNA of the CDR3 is TGTGCCTGGAGTGCCACAGGCTCTGGAAACACCATATATTTT.

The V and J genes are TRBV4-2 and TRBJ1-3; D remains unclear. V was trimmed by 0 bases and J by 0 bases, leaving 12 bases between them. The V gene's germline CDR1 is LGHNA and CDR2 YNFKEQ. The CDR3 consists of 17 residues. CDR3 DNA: TGTGCCAGCAGCCAAGATCCAGGCTCTGACTCTGGAAACACCATATATTTT. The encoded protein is CASSQDPGSDSGNTIYF.

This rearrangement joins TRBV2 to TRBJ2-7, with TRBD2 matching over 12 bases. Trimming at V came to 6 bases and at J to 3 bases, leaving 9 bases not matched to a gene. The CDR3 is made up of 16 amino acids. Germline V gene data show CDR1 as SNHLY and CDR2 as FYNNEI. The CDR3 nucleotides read TGTGCCAGCAGGCCGACTAGCGGGGGTAAAAGCTACGAGCAGTACTTC. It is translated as CASRPTSGGKSYEQYF.

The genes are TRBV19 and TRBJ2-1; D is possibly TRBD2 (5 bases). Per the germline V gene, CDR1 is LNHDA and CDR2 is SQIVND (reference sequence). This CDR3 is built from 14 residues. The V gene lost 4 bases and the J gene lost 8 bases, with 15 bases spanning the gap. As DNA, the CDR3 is TGTGCCAGTAGTACAGGACTCCGGAGCGATGAGCAGTTCTTC. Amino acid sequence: CASSTGLRSDEQFF. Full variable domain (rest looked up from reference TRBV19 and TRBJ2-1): DGGITQSPKYLFRKEGQNVTLSCEQNLNHDAMYWYRQDPGQGLRLIYYSQIVNDFQKGDIAEGYSVSREKKESFPLTVTSAQKNPTAFYLCASSTGLRSDEQFFGPGTRLTVL.

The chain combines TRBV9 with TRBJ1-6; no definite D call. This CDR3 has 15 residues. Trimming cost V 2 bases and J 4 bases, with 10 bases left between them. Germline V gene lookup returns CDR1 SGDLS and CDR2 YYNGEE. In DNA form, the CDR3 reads TGTGCCAGCAGCGTGAGCCAAAATTATAATTCACCCCTCCACTTT. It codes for CASSVSQNYNSPLHF.

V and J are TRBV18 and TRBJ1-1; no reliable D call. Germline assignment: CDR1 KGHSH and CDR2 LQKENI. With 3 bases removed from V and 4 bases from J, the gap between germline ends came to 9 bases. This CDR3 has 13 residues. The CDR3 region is CASSPNSGTEAFF. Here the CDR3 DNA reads TGTGCCAGCTCACCTAACTCGGGCACTGAAGCTTTCTTT.

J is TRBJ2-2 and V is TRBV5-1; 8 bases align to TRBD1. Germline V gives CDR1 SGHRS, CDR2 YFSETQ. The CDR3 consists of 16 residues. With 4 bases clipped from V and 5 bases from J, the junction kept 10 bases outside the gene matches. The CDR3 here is CASSRTGRPGTGELFF. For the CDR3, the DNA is TGCGCCAGCAGCCGGACAGGGCGGCCTGGGACCGGGGAGCTGTTTTTT.

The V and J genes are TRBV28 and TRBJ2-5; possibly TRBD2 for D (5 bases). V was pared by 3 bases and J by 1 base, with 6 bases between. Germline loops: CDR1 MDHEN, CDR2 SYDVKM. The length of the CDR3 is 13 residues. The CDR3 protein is CASSLDFQETQYF. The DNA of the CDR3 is TGTGCCAGCAGTTTGGACTTCCAAGAGACCCAGTACTTC.

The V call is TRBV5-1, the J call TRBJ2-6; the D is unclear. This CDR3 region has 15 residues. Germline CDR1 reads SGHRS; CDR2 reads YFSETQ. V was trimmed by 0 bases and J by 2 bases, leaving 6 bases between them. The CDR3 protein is CASSLDATGANVLTF. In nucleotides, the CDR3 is TGCGCCAGCAGCTTGGACGCTACTGGGGCCAACGTCCTGACTTTC.

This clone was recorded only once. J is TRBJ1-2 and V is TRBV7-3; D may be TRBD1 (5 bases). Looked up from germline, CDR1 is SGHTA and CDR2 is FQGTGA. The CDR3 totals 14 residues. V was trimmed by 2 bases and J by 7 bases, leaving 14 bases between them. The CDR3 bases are TGTGCCAGCAGCTTATCGGCAGTAGGGGCTGGCTACACCTTC. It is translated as CASSLSAVGAGYTF.

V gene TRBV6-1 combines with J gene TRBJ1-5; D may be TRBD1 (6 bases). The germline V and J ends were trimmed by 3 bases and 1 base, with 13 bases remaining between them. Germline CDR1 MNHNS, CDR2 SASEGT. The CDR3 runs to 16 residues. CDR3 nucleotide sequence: TGTGCCAGCAGTGAGTCGACAGGCTACAGCAATCAGCCCCAGCATTTT. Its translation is CASSESTGYSNQPQHF.

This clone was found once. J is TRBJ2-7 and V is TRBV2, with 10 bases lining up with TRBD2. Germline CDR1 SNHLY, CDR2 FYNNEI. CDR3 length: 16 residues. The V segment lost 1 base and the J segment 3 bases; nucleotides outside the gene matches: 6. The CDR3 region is CASSEVVLAGVYEQYF. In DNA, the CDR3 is TGTGCCAGCAGTGAAGTGGTTCTAGCGGGAGTCTACGAGCAGTACTTC.

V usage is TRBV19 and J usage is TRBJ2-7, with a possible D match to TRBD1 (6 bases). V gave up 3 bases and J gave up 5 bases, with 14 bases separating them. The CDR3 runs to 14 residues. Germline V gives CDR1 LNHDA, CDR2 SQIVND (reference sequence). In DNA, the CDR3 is TGTGCCAGTAGTATCACTTCAGGGGCGAACGAGCAGTACGTC. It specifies CASSITSGANEQYV.

CDR3 DNA sequence: TGTGCCATCAGTTCGACCCCAGAACTAGCGGGGGACCAAGAGACCCAGTACTTC. Translation gives CAISSTPELAGDQETQYF. The chain employs TRBV10-3 and TRBJ2-5, with TRBD2 matching over 11 bases. CDR3 length: 18 amino acids. Trimming at V came to 5 bases and at J to 0 bases, leaving 11 bases not matched to a gene. Germline V gene lookup returns CDR1 ENHRY and CDR2 SYGVKD.

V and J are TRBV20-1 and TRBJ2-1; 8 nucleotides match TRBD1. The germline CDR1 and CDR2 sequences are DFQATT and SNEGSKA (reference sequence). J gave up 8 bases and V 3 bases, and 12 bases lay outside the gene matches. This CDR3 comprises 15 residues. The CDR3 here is CSASEGQGGIHEQFF. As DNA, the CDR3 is TGCAGTGCTAGTGAAGGACAGGGAGGCATCCATGAGCAGTTCTTC.

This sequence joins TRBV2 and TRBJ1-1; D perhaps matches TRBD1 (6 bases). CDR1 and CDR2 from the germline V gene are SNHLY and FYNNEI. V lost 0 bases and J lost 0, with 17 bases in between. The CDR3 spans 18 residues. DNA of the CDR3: TGTGCCAGCAGTGAAGCTCCAAGGGGGACTACGATGAACACTGAAGCTTTCTTT. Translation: CASSEAPRGTTMNTEAFF.

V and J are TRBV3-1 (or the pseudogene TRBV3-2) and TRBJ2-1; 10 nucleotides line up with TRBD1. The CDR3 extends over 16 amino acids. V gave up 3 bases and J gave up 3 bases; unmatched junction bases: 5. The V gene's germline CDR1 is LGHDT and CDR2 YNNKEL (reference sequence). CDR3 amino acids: CASSQLGTGDYNEQFF. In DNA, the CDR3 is TGTGCCAGCAGCCAGCTCGGGACAGGGGACTACAATGAGCAGTTCTTC.

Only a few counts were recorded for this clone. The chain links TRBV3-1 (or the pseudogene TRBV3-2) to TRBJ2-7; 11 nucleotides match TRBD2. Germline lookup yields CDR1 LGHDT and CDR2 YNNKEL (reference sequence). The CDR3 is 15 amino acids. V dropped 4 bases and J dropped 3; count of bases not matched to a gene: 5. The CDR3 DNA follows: TGTGCCAGCAGCCCGTCTAGCGGGGGGAGCTACGAGCAGTACGTC. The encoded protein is CASSPSSGGSYEQYV.

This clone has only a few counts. The CDR3 DNA reads as TGTGCCAGCAGCCCTACGGGGGACTCCTATAATTCACCCCTCCACTTT. The encoded protein is CASSPTGDSYNSPLHF. The chain couples TRBV4-2 to TRBJ1-6; weak D call: TRBD1 (5 bases). This CDR3 region has 16 residues. CDR1 is LGHNA, CDR2 YNFKEQ, per germline. Trimming pared 4 bases from V and 0 bases from J, leaving 10 bases between.

CDR3 in amino acids: CASSPSLGQPGYTF. The CDR3 DNA reads as TGTGCCAGCAGCCCCAGCCTCGGACAGCCTGGCTACACCTTC. V and J are TRBV14 and TRBJ1-2; tentatively, D is TRBD1 (6 bases). Between the trimmed V and J ends, which lost 4 bases and 7 bases, there was a span of 16 bases. The CDR3 contains 14 residues. CDR1 and CDR2 from the germline V gene are SGHDN and FVKESK.

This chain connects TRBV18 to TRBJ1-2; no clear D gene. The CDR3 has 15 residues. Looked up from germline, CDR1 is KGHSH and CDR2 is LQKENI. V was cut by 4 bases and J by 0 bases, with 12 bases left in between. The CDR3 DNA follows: TGTGCCAGCTCACGTGAGGGAGCAACTAACTATGGCTACACCTTC. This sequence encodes CASSREGATNYGYTF.

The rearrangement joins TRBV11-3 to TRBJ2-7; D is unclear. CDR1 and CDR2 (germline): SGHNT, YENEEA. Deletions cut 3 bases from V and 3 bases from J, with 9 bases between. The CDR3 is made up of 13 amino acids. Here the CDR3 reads CASSFGQNYEQYF. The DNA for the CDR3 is TGTGCCAGCAGCTTTGGGCAAAACTACGAGCAGTACTTC.

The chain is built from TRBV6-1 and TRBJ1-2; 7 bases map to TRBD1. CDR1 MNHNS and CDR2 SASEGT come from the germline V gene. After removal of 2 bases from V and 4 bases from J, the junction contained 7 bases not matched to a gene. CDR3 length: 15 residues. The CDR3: CASSESRTGIYGYTF. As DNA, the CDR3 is TGTGCCAGCAGTGAAAGTCGGACAGGAATCTATGGCTACACCTTC.

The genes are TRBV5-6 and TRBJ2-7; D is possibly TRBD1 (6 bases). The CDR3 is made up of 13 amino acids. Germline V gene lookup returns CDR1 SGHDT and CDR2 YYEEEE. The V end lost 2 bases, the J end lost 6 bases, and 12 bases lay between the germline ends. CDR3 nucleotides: TGTGCCAGCAGCTTTGGAACAGGGAGCGAGCAGTACTTC. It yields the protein CASSFGTGSEQYF.

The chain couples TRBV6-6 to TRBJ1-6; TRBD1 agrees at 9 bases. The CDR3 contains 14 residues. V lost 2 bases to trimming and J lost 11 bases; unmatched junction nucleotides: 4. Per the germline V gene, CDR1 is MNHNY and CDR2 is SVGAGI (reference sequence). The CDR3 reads CASSYAGTGTPLHF. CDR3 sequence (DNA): TGTGCCAGCAGTTACGCCGGGACAGGGACACCCCTCCACTTT.

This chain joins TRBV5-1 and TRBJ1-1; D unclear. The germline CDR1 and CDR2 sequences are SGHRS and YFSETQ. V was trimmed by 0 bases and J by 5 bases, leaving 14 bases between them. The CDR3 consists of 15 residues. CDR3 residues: CASSLVTPTETEAFF. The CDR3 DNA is TGCGCCAGCAGCTTGGTGACCCCTACGGAGACTGAAGCTTTCTTT.

This chain's CDR3 is CASSRRGGQETQYF. The DNA of the CDR3 is TGTGCCAGCAGCCGACGAGGTGGGCAAGAGACCCAGTACTTC. This chain joins TRBV11-2 and TRBJ2-5; unclear D gene. The CDR3 totals 14 residues. Trimming shortened V by 5 bases and J by 2 bases, and 12 bases separated the two germline ends. Germline lookup yields CDR1 SGHAT and CDR2 FQNNGV.

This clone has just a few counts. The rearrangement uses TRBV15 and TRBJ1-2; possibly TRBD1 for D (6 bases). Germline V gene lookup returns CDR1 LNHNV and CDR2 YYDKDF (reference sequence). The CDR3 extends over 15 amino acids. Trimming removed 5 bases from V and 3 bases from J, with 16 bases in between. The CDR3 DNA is TGTGCCACCAGCTCCGTCGGGGGGCGCGACTATGGCTACACCTTC. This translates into CATSSVGGRDYGYTF.

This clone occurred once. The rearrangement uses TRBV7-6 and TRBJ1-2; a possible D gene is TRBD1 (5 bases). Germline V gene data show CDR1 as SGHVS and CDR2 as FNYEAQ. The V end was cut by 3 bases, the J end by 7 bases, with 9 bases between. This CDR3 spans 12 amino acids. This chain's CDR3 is CASSLEGFGYTF. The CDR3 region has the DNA TGTGCCAGCAGCTTGGAGGGGTTTGGCTACACCTTC.

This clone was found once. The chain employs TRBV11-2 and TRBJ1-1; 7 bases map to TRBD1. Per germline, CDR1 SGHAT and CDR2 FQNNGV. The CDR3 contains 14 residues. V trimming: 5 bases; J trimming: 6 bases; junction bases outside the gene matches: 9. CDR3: CASSTNRGRAEAFF. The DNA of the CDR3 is TGTGCCAGCAGCACTAACAGGGGAAGGGCTGAAGCTTTCTTT.